These T cell receptor beta chains were read from a single sample in a study of T cells after yellow fever vaccination. MiXCR, applied by TCRdb to the 5' RACE reads, yields one record per CDR3 protein. The sample yields about 550,000 distinct CDR3 sequences, roughly 19% seen once. Specimen: PBMCs, collected 15 days after the yellow fever booster vaccination. The receptors were gathered from a man under 40 who received the YFV17D yellow fever vaccine. Each CDR3 is given with its conserved first and last residue. Each record gives: clone size, V gene, J gene, D gene, CDR3 protein, CDR3 DNA. The D gene is left open where the match is weak. A clone size is listed for some rows: how often the clone was seen (once, few, many), or a class if it is expanded.

size: NA; V: TRBV5-1; J: TRBJ2-1; D: NA; CDR3: CASRSDGEQFF; DNA: TGCGCCAGCAGGAGCGATGGTGAGCAGTTCTTC
size: NA; V: TRBV11-2; J: TRBJ2-4; D: TRBD2; CDR3: CASSLVGTSGTLAKNIQYF; DNA: TGTGCCAGCAGCTTAGTGGGGACTAGCGGAACGCTAGCCAAAAACATTCAGTACTTC
size: NA; V: TRBV20-1; J: TRBJ2-7; D: NA; CDR3: CSAQSEVTATYEQYF; DNA: TGCAGTGCCCAAAGCGAGGTGACAGCCACCTACGAGCAGTACTTC
size: NA; V: TRBV20-1; J: TRBJ2-7; D: TRBD2; CDR3: CSARAQVAGGREQYF; DNA: TGCAGTGCTAGAGCCCAGGTAGCGGGAGGACGCGAGCAGTACTTC
size: NA; V: TRBV7-8; J: TRBJ2-3; D: TRBD1; CDR3: CASSFAAQGATDTQYF; DNA: TGTGCCAGCAGCTTCGCAGCCCAGGGGGCCACAGATACGCAGTATTTT
size: NA; V: TRBV30; J: TRBJ2-3; D: NA; CDR3: CAWSATAQLADTQYF; DNA: TGTGCCTGGAGTGCAACGGCGCAACTCGCAGATACGCAGTATTTT
size: few; V: TRBV6-1; J: TRBJ2-7; D: NA; CDR3: CASSRRGKSYEQYF; DNA: TGTGCCAGCAGTCGCAGGGGAAAGAGCTACGAGCAGTACTTC
size: NA; V: TRBV10-3; J: TRBJ2-7; D: TRBD2; CDR3: CPILGLAGGLGYEQYF; DNA: TGTCCCATCTTAGGACTAGCGGGAGGGCTCGGTTACGAGCAGTACTTC
size: NA; V: TRBV7-2; J: TRBJ2-3; D: NA; CDR3: CASSLAGAVHAQYF; DNA: TGTGCCAGCAGCTTAGCCGGGGCCGTACATGCGCAGTATTTT
size: few; V: TRBV6-5; J: TRBJ2-2; D: NA; CDR3: CASSFLRGELFF; DNA: TGTGCCAGCAGTTTCCTACGCGGGGAGCTGTTTTTT
size: once; V: TRBV29-1; J: TRBJ2-2; D: TRBD2; CDR3: CSVGLAGDGELFF; DNA: TGCAGCGTCGGACTAGCGGGAGACGGGGAGCTGTTTTTT
size: NA; V: TRBV7-8; J: TRBJ2-7; D: NA; CDR3: CASSLRYSPYEQYF; DNA: TGTGCCAGCAGCTTAAGGTACAGCCCCTACGAGCAGTACTTC
size: few; V: TRBV7-2; J: TRBJ2-5; D: NA; CDR3: CASSLMTTDQETQYF; DNA: TGTGCCAGCAGCTTAATGACTACCGACCAAGAGACCCAGTACTTC
size: few; V: TRBV5-1; J: TRBJ2-7; D: TRBD1; CDR3: CASSLGTGVSIEQYF; DNA: TGCGCCAGCAGCTTGGGGACAGGGGTGAGCATCGAGCAGTACTTC
size: NA; V: TRBV20-1; J: TRBJ2-1; D: NA; CDR3: CSARDSSRRVSYNEQFF; DNA: TGCAGTGCTAGAGATAGTTCGAGGCGGGTCTCCTACAATGAGCAGTTCTTC
size: few; V: TRBV9; J: TRBJ2-5; D: NA; CDR3: CASTPSGGAVQETQYF; DNA: TGTGCCAGCACGCCTTCTGGGGGGGCAGTCCAAGAGACCCAGTACTTC
size: NA; V: TRBV20-1; J: TRBJ2-7; D: TRBD1; CDR3: CSARLTRDRFYEQYF; DNA: TGCAGTGCTAGGCTTACCCGGGACAGGTTCTACGAGCAGTACTTC
size: few; V: TRBV9; J: TRBJ2-3; D: NA; CDR3: CASSVLALADTQYF; DNA: TGTGCCAGCAGCGTATTAGCCCTAGCAGATACGCAGTATTTT
size: once; V: TRBV6-2/TRBV6-3; J: TRBJ2-3; D: NA; CDR3: CASETAGTDTQYF; DNA: TGTGCCAGTGAGACTGCTGGCACAGATACGCAGTATTTT
size: NA; V: TRBV29-1; J: TRBJ2-3; D: TRBD2; CDR3: CSVQLTSGRADTQYF; DNA: TGCAGCGTCCAGCTGACTAGCGGGAGAGCAGATACGCAGTATTTT
size: NA; V: TRBV3-1; J: TRBJ2-7; D: NA; CDR3: CASRSGLGEQYF; DNA: TGTGCCAGCAGGAGCGGCCTCGGCGAGCAGTACTTC
size: NA; V: TRBV19; J: TRBJ2-3; D: TRBD2; CDR3: CASRNHTSGMGTDTQYF; DNA: TGTGCCAGTAGAAACCATACTAGCGGGATGGGGACAGATACGCAGTATTTT
size: few; V: TRBV7-9; J: TRBJ2-7; D: NA; CDR3: CASSFSVQVISYEQYF; DNA: TGTGCCAGCAGCTTCTCGGTACAGGTTATCTCCTACGAGCAGTACTTC
size: NA; V: TRBV5-1; J: TRBJ2-7; D: TRBD2; CDR3: CASSLAPRHDRLAGVDEQYF; DNA: TGCGCCAGCAGCTTGGCCCCCAGACACGATAGACTAGCGGGAGTCGACGAGCAGTACTTC
size: few; V: TRBV12-3/TRBV12-4; J: TRBJ2-6; D: NA; CDR3: CASSSTAGANVLTF; DNA: TGTGCCAGCAGCTCTACAGCGGGGGCCAACGTCCTGACTTTC
size: NA; V: TRBV12-3/TRBV12-4; J: TRBJ2-7; D: NA; CDR3: CASSIAGIEQYF; DNA: TGTGCCAGCAGCATTGCCGGGATCGAGCAGTACTTC
size: NA; V: TRBV29-1; J: TRBJ2-7; D: TRBD2; CDR3: CSVEVYVGLATYEQYF; DNA: TGCAGCGTTGAGGTCTATGTGGGACTAGCGACCTACGAGCAGTACTTC
size: few; V: TRBV28; J: TRBJ2-5; D: NA; CDR3: CASSGDRPRQETQYF; DNA: TGTGCCAGCAGCGGAGACAGGCCCCGACAAGAGACCCAGTACTTC
size: few; V: TRBV4-3; J: TRBJ2-5; D: TRBD2; CDR3: CASSQDYLAGETQYF; DNA: TGCGCCAGCAGCCAAGATTACCTAGCGGGAGAGACCCAGTACTTC
size: NA; V: TRBV2; J: TRBJ2-7; D: NA; CDR3: CASSDRVSFYYEQYF; DNA: TGTGCCAGCAGTGATAGGGTTTCTTTTTACTACGAGCAGTACTTC
size: few; V: TRBV27; J: TRBJ1-1; D: NA; CDR3: CASSLSRGGTEAFF; DNA: TGTGCCAGCAGTTTATCTCGGGGGGGCACTGAAGCTTTCTTT
size: NA; V: TRBV29-1; J: TRBJ2-7; D: NA; CDR3: CSVRTDYEQYF; DNA: TGCAGCGTGAGGACCGACTACGAGCAGTACTTC
size: few; V: TRBV6-1; J: TRBJ1-3; D: NA; CDR3: CASKGNQGNTIYF; DNA: TGTGCCAGCAAGGGGAATCAGGGAAACACCATATATTTT
size: few; V: TRBV29-1; J: TRBJ2-7; D: NA; CDR3: CSVDWGYEQYF; DNA: TGCAGCGTTGACTGGGGGTACGAGCAGTACTTC
size: NA; V: TRBV29-1; J: TRBJ2-6; D: NA; CDR3: CSVFSGANVLTF; DNA: TGCAGCGTTTTCTCTGGGGCCAACGTCCTGACTTTC
size: NA; V: TRBV5-1; J: TRBJ2-3; D: TRBD2; CDR3: CASMGSTSGTQYF; DNA: TGCGCCAGTATGGGGTCGACTAGCGGTACGCAGTATTTT
size: few; V: TRBV9; J: TRBJ1-5; D: NA; CDR3: CASSESGTRGQPQHF; DNA: TGTGCCAGCAGCGAATCAGGGACTCGGGGTCAGCCCCAGCATTTT
size: NA; V: TRBV7-9; J: TRBJ2-1; D: NA; CDR3: CASSSPQVGNEQFF; DNA: TGTGCCAGCAGCTCCCCCCAGGTGGGCAATGAGCAGTTCTTC
size: few; V: TRBV19; J: TRBJ1-1; D: NA; CDR3: CASSIGRPNTEAFF; DNA: TGTGCCAGTAGTATCGGAAGGCCGAACACTGAAGCTTTCTTT
size: NA; V: TRBV4-2; J: TRBJ2-3; D: NA; CDR3: CASSQDRQDSQYF; DNA: TGTGCCAGCAGCCAAGATAGGCAGGACTCGCAGTATTTT
size: NA; V: TRBV4-2; J: TRBJ2-1; D: TRBD2; CDR3: CASSQDVLAGEQFF; DNA: TGTGCCAGCAGCCAAGATGTGCTAGCGGGTGAGCAGTTCTTC
size: NA; V: TRBV5-4; J: TRBJ2-5; D: NA; CDR3: CASSFGTVTETQYF; DNA: TGTGCCAGCAGTTTTGGGACGGTCACGGAGACCCAGTACTTC
size: NA; V: TRBV5-1; J: TRBJ1-6; D: NA; CDR3: CASSLKGQDNSPLHF; DNA: TGCGCCAGCAGCTTGAAGGGACAAGATAATTCACCCCTCCACTTT
size: NA; V: TRBV9; J: TRBJ2-1; D: TRBD1; CDR3: CASSAYGTGVVEQFF; DNA: TGTGCCAGCAGCGCCTACGGGACAGGGGTGGTTGAGCAGTTCTTC
size: NA; V: TRBV29-1; J: TRBJ2-2; D: NA; CDR3: CSGRMGVNTGELFF; DNA: TGCAGCGGACGGATGGGGGTGAACACCGGGGAGCTGTTTTTT
size: NA; V: TRBV12-3/TRBV12-4; J: TRBJ1-1; D: NA; CDR3: CASSWAPNTEAFF; DNA: TGTGCCAGCAGTTGGGCACCAAACACTGAAGCTTTCTTT
size: NA; V: TRBV5-1; J: TRBJ2-2; D: TRBD2; CDR3: CASSPVAGLAGEAGELFF; DNA: TGCGCCAGCAGCCCCGTCGCGGGACTAGCGGGAGAGGCCGGGGAGCTGTTTTTT
size: few; V: TRBV7-8; J: TRBJ2-7; D: NA; CDR3: CASSAGPKGEQYF; DNA: TGTGCCAGCAGCGCGGGGCCCAAGGGCGAGCAGTACTTC
size: few; V: TRBV20-1; J: TRBJ2-5; D: NA; CDR3: CSASHRARRVQETQYF; DNA: TGCAGTGCTAGTCACAGGGCGCGGAGGGTCCAAGAGACCCAGTACTTC
size: NA; V: TRBV20-1; J: TRBJ2-7; D: NA; CDR3: CSARASVEQYF; DNA: TGCAGTGCTAGAGCTAGCGTCGAGCAGTACTTC
size: NA; V: TRBV20-1; J: TRBJ2-1; D: TRBD2; CDR3: CSAFLAGVFDEQFF; DNA: TGCAGTGCTTTTCTAGCGGGAGTGTTCGATGAGCAGTTCTTC
size: few; V: TRBV19; J: TRBJ2-1; D: NA; CDR3: CASSIASVPYNEQFF; DNA: TGTGCCAGTAGTATCGCTAGCGTCCCCTACAATGAGCAGTTCTTC
size: NA; V: TRBV5-1; J: TRBJ2-2; D: NA; CDR3: CASSLDSPNTGELFF; DNA: TGCGCCAGCAGCTTGGACAGCCCGAACACCGGGGAGCTGTTTTTT
size: NA; V: TRBV10-2; J: TRBJ2-7; D: NA; CDR3: CASSELAGRLREQYF; DNA: TGCGCCAGCAGTGAGTTAGCAGGGCGACTGAGGGAGCAGTACTTC
size: few; V: TRBV7-6; J: TRBJ2-5; D: NA; CDR3: CASSLGIRPDQETQYF; DNA: TGTGCCAGCAGCTTAGGTATTAGGCCCGACCAAGAGACCCAGTACTTC
size: NA; V: TRBV30; J: TRBJ2-1; D: TRBD2; CDR3: CAWSSGRNEQFF; DNA: TGTGCCTGGAGTTCCGGGAGGAATGAGCAGTTCTTC
size: few; V: TRBV14; J: TRBJ2-1; D: NA; CDR3: CASSQGLLSRVHNEQFF; DNA: TGTGCCAGCAGCCAAGGTCTCTTGTCCAGGGTCCACAATGAGCAGTTCTTC